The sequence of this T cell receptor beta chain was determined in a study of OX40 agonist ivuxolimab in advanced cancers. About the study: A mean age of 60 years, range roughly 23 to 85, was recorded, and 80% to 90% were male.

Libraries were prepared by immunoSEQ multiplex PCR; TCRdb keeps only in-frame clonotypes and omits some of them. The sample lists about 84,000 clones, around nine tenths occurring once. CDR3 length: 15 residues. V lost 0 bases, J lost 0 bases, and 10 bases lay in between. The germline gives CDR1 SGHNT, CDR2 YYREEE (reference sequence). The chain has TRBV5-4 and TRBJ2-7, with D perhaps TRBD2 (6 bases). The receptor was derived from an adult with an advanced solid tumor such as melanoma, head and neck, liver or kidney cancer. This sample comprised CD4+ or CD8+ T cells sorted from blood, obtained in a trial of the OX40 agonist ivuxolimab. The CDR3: CASSLGGASSYEQYF. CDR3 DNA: TGTGCCAGCAGCTTGGGCGGGGCAAGCTCCTACGAGCAGTACTTC.